What follows describes a single T cell receptor (beta chain). In the study's own analysis: From reference gene primer amplification, estimates of nucleated cell counts were derived. The assay was immunoSEQ multiplex PCR, and TCRdb's table has in-frame clones only and misses some. V and J calls and clone size follow that table, whereas D and trimming were derived from the DNA. The sample includes fewer than 150,000 clones, more than 60% seen only once; the top ten take 2.3%. Trimming took off 5 bases at V and 2 bases at J, with 13 bases between the two ends. The CDR3 loop spans 16 amino acids. Germline assignment: CDR1 SEHNR and CDR2 FQNEAQ (reference sequence). These data are taken from a study of blood T cell repertoires in COVID-19. Study overall: Acute and convalescent COVID-19 specimens originated in the United States, Italy and Spain.

This clonotype was obtained from a man aged 70 or older with acute or convalescent COVID-19. The J gene is TRBJ1-6, the V gene TRBV7-9; a weak D match, TRBD1 (6 bases). Sequenced: peripheral blood. The CDR3 region is CASSPQGNTYNSPLHF. The CDR3 DNA reads as TGTGCCAGCAGCCCACAGGGTAATACCTATAATTCACCCCTCCACTTT.